Listed here are 28 T cell receptor beta chains from one sample, sequenced in a study of cytomegalovirus exposure and HLA in healthy donors. Researchers ran the PCR with 60 Vbeta and 13 Jbeta primers. Here immunoSEQ multiplex PCR was the method, and the copy in TCRdb shows in-frame clones only, minus some. The profile shows more than 95,000 clones, more than 75% of them singletons. The sample consisted of PBMCs. These receptors all come from a man between 35 and 55 years old in good health and CMV-seronegative.

The V call is TRBV19, the J call TRBJ1-2; no clear D gene. Germline CDR1 reads LNHDA; CDR2 reads SQIVND (reference sequence). The CDR3 totals 13 residues. The germline V and J ends were trimmed by 7 bases and 7 bases, with 16 bases remaining between them. The CDR3 loop is CASIREGSSGYTF. DNA for the CDR3: TGTGCCAGTATTAGGGAGGGATCGTCTGGCTACACCTTC.

The rearrangement links TRBV4-3 to TRBJ2-7; D perhaps matches TRBD1 (5 bases). V lost 4 bases and J lost 1, with 8 bases in between. The CDR3 consists of 13 residues. Germline V gene lookup returns CDR1 LGHNA and CDR2 YSLEER. Here the CDR3 DNA reads TGCGCCAGCAGCCGAGACAGTTCCTACGAGCAGTACTTC. This gives the protein CASSRDSSYEQYF.

The V gene is TRBV4-3, the J gene TRBJ2-4; D is undetermined. Trimming took off 1 base at V and 0 bases at J, with 7 bases between the two ends. Per germline, CDR1 LGHNA and CDR2 YSLEER. This CDR3 is 15 amino acids long. The CDR3 DNA is TGCGCCAGCAGCCAAGCGACGGGAGCCAAAAACATTCAGTACTTC. The encoded protein is CASSQATGAKNIQYF.

This chain joins TRBV9 and TRBJ1-5; no reliable D call. CDR1 SGDLS and CDR2 YYNGEE come from the germline V gene. V was clipped by 4 bases and J by 1 base, with 12 bases between them. The CDR3 has 15 amino acids. The CDR3 here is CASSPPGESNQPQHF. For the CDR3, the DNA is TGTGCCAGCAGCCCGCCCGGGGAGAGCAATCAGCCCCAGCATTTT.

The chain recombines TRBV5-5 with TRBJ1-3; TRBD1 might be the D (6 bases). CDR1 and CDR2 (germline): SGHKS, YYEKEE (reference sequence). V lost 5 bases to trimming and J lost 4 bases, with 19 bases between them. The CDR3 covers 16 residues. CDR3 in DNA: TGTGCCAGCAGGCTTGGGGGGGCGGGTCAAGGAAACACCATATATTTT. It encodes CASRLGGAGQGNTIYF.

This clone was found a few times. V and J are TRBV5-4 and TRBJ1-4; maybe TRBD1 (5 bases). CDR3 length equals 16 residues. Germline-derived CDR1 and CDR2 are SGHNT and YYREEE (reference sequence). The V end was cut by 4 bases, the J end by 1 base, with 14 bases between. Here the CDR3 DNA reads TGTGCCAGCAGCCAGGGCGGGGGGGGAACTAATGAAAAACTGTTTTTT. Translated: CASSQGGGGTNEKLFF.

The chain recombines TRBV6-1 with TRBJ2-1; 9 bases agree with TRBD1. The CDR3 runs to 15 residues. Germline V gene lookup returns CDR1 MNHNS and CDR2 SASEGT. Unmatched junction bases numbered 8, after V lost 4 bases and J lost 7 bases. The CDR3 here is CASSGPGQGTNEQFF. The CDR3 coding sequence is TGTGCCAGCAGTGGCCCGGGACAGGGTACAAATGAGCAGTTCTTC.

This clone appeared once. The chain links TRBV7-9 to TRBJ1-1; 9 bases agree with TRBD1. V was clipped by 5 bases and J by 3 bases; unmatched bases: 13. The CDR3 runs 17 residues. The germline gives CDR1 SEHNR, CDR2 FQNEAQ (reference sequence). The CDR3 DNA reads as TGTGCCAGCAGCGCACAGCGACAGGGGGTGGGATACACTGAAGCTTTCTTT. This gives the protein CASSAQRQGVGYTEAFF.

V gene TRBV11-3 combines with J gene TRBJ2-2; D is possibly TRBD1 (6 bases). This CDR3 has 15 amino acids. Germline CDR1 is SGHNT and CDR2 is YENEEA. V gave up 6 bases and J gave up 6 bases, with 17 bases separating them. The CDR3 here is CASRHRTDPSGELFF. CDR3 nucleotides: TGTGCCAGCAGGCATAGGACAGACCCATCCGGGGAGCTGTTTTTT.

V gene TRBV7-9 combines with J gene TRBJ1-1; 7 bases align to TRBD1. Germline V gene lookup returns CDR1 SEHNR and CDR2 FQNEAQ (reference sequence). Trimming at V came to 5 bases and at J to 8 bases, leaving 11 bases not matched to a gene. The CDR3 loop spans 14 amino acids. CDR3 protein: CASSPHGGGQEAFF. DNA for the CDR3: TGTGCCAGCAGCCCGCACGGGGGGGGACAGGAAGCTTTCTTT. Complete variable domain (other parts from reference TRBV7-9 and TRBJ1-1): DTGVSQNPRHKITKRGQNVTFRCDPISEHNRLYWYRQTLGQGPEFLTYFQNEAQLEKSRLLSDRFSAERPKGSFSTLEIQRTEQGDSAMYLCASSPHGGGQEAFFGQGTRLTVV.

The chain links TRBV10-1 to TRBJ1-4; weak D call: TRBD1 (6 bases). The CDR3 is 17 amino acids. Per the germline V gene, CDR1 is WNHNN and CDR2 is SYGVQD (reference sequence). Deletions cut 1 base from V and 8 bases from J, with 20 bases between. The CDR3 region has the DNA TGCGCCAGCAGTGAGTGCCGACGACAGGCACGGAGAGAAAAACTGTTTTTT. Amino acids: CASSECRRQARREKLFF.

The rearrangement uses TRBV30 and TRBJ2-3; no reliable D call. The CDR3 is made up of 14 amino acids. Germline V gene sequence: CDR1 GTSNPN, CDR2 SVGIG (reference sequence). Trimming removed 2 bases from V and 1 base from J, with 10 bases in between. The CDR3 is CAWSSRSGTDTQYF. The CDR3 coding sequence is TGTGCCTGGAGTTCTCGAAGCGGCACAGATACGCAGTATTTT.

This sequence joins TRBV28 and TRBJ1-1; D unresolved. Germline CDR1 and CDR2: MDHEN and SYDVKM. Trimming left V 7 bases short and J 11 bases short, with 23 bases between. The CDR3 contains 14 residues. The DNA of the CDR3 is TGTGCCAGCACTCAAAGCAGTTCACGGGGTTATGCTTTCTTT. Its translation: CASTQSSSRGYAFF.

This sequence joins TRBV19 and TRBJ2-2, with 10 bases lining up with TRBD1. From germline, CDR1 is LNHDA and CDR2 SQIVND (reference sequence). V lost 1 base, J lost 5 bases, and 7 bases stayed unmatched. The CDR3 runs to 17 residues. CDR3 in amino acids: CASSIGPGQGVTGELFF. The CDR3 region has the DNA TGTGCCAGTAGTATAGGGCCAGGACAGGGGGTTACCGGGGAGCTGTTTTTT.

The chain has TRBV7-2 and TRBJ2-3, with D tentatively TRBD1 (6 bases). The CDR3 consists of 12 residues. Germline V gene data show CDR1 as SGHTA and CDR2 as FQGNSA. With 3 bases removed from V and 11 bases from J, the gap between germline ends came to 12 bases. CDR3 bases: TGTGCCAGCAGCTTGGATGACAGGAAGCAGTATTTT. Protein product: CASSLDDRKQYF.

The chain recombines TRBV11-2 with TRBJ2-2; 9 positions match TRBD1. Looked up from germline, CDR1 is SGHAT and CDR2 is FQNNGV. This CDR3 is built from 17 residues. V gave up 3 bases and J gave up 3 bases; unmatched junction bases: 8. CDR3 in amino acids: CASSLLGGTGYTGELFF. The DNA for the CDR3 is TGTGCCAGCAGCTTGCTGGGGGGGACAGGGTACACCGGGGAGCTGTTTTTT.

J is TRBJ2-3 and V is TRBV6-5; D uncertain. Per germline, CDR1 MNHEY and CDR2 SVGAGI. CDR3 length: 14 amino acids. The V end was cut by 0 bases, the J end by 3 bases, with 7 bases between. The CDR3 is CASSYSGRTDTQYF. The CDR3 DNA reads as TGTGCCAGCAGTTACTCTGGCAGAACAGATACGCAGTATTTT.

The gene calls are TRBV11-3 and TRBJ2-3; 14 nucleotides agree with TRBD2. V shed 4 bases and J 3 bases; nucleotides not matched to a gene: 9. CDR1 and CDR2 from the germline V gene are SGHNT and YENEEA. This CDR3 region has 18 residues. DNA of the CDR3: TGTGCCAGCAGCTCCCGACTAGCGGGGGGGCCGGGAACAGATACGCAGTATTTT. It encodes CASSSRLAGGPGTDTQYF. The entire variable domain, with the rest obtained from reference TRBV11-3 and TRBJ2-3, is as follows: EAGVVQSPRYKIIEKKQPVAFWCNPISGHNTLYWYLQNLGQGPELLIRYENEEAVDDSQLPKDRFSAERLKGVDSTLKIQPAELGDSAVYLCASSSRLAGGPGTDTQYFGPGTRLTVL.

V is TRBV5-6 and J is TRBJ2-7; D ambiguous. The V gene's germline CDR1 is SGHDT and CDR2 YYEEEE. This CDR3 has 15 amino acids. The V and J ends lost 0 bases and 3 bases respectively, with 13 bases between them. The chain's CDR3 is CASSLGGVPSYEQYF. The CDR3 DNA is TGTGCCAGCAGCTTGGGAGGCGTTCCGAGCTACGAGCAGTACTTC.

The chain recombines TRBV30 with TRBJ2-6; D perhaps matches TRBD2 (5 bases). Trimming stripped 5 bases from V and 0 bases from J, with 14 bases between. The CDR3 is 16 amino acids. The germline V gene encodes CDR1 GTSNPN and CDR2 SVGIG (reference sequence). CDR3 nucleotide sequence: TGTGCCTGGGAGGTTAGCGCCGTCTCTGGGGCCAACGTCCTGACTTTC. Residues: CAWEVSAVSGANVLTF. Full variable domain (remainder filled in from reference TRBV30 and TRBJ2-6): SQTIHQWPATLVQPVGSPLSLECTVEGTSNPNLYWYRQAAGRGLQLLFYSVGIGQISSEVPQNLSASRPQDRQFILSSKKLLLSDSGFYLCAWEVSAVSGANVLTFGAGSRLTVL.

CDR3 bases: TGCGCCAGCAGCGTAAGGACAGAGGGCTATGGCTACACCTTC. Protein product: CASSVRTEGYGYTF. The chain joins TRBV5-1 to TRBJ1-2; perhaps TRBD1 as D (6 bases). The CDR3 length is 14 residues. From germline, CDR1 is SGHRS and CDR2 YFSETQ. Trimming shortened V by 4 bases and J by 4 bases, and 14 bases separated the two germline ends.

This chain joins TRBV4-3 and TRBJ1-1; D uncertain. Trimming shortened V by 3 bases and J by 0 bases, and 8 bases separated the two germline ends. This CDR3 is 14 amino acids long. Germline CDR1 and CDR2: LGHNA and YSLEER. CDR3 protein: CASSQRAMNTEAFF. In DNA, the CDR3 is TGCGCCAGCAGCCAGCGGGCCATGAACACTGAAGCTTTCTTT.

This clone was found once. The chain carries TRBV4-1 and TRBJ2-5; 12 positions agree with TRBD2. The CDR3 covers 18 residues. The J segment lost 5 bases and the V segment lost 0 bases, leaving 10 bases of the junction unmatched. Germline lookup yields CDR1 MGHRA and CDR2 YSYEKL. The CDR3 DNA reads TGCGCCAGCAGCCAAGATCGGCTAGCGGGGGGGGCGGGGGAGACCCAGTACTTC. Translated, it gives CASSQDRLAGGAGETQYF.

The J gene is TRBJ2-5, the V gene TRBV7-3; D is uncertain. Germline values: CDR1 SGHTA, CDR2 FQGTGA. The V end lost 5 bases, the J end lost 1 base, and 8 bases lay between the germline ends. This CDR3 comprises 13 residues. In DNA, the CDR3 is TGTGCCAGCAGCCGTAGATTCCAAGAGACCCAGTACTTC. Translated: CASSRRFQETQYF. Combining the CDR3 with reference TRBV7-3 and TRBJ2-5 gives the whole variable domain GAGVSQTPSNKVTEKGKYVELRCDPISGHTALYWYRQSLGQGPEFLIYFQGTGAADDSGLPNDRFFAVRPEGSVSTLKIQRTERGDSAVYLCASSRRFQETQYFGPGTRLLVL.

The rearrangement joins TRBV9 to TRBJ2-3, with a weak D call TRBD1 (5 bases). V shed 4 bases and J shed 2 bases, with 11 bases lying between them. The CDR3 totals 14 residues. Germline V lookup: CDR1 SGDLS, CDR2 YYNGEE. This chain's CDR3 is CASSNRILTDTQYF. DNA of the CDR3: TGTGCCAGCAGCAACAGGATTCTCACAGATACGCAGTATTTT.

This sequence joins TRBV19 and TRBJ1-3; 10 bases are a match to TRBD1. V was pared by 6 bases and J by 2 bases, with 4 bases of the junction left unmatched. CDR1 is LNHDA and CDR2 is SQIVND in the germline V gene (reference sequence). The CDR3 totals 15 residues. The DNA of the CDR3 is TGTGCCAGTAGCCGCGGGACAGGGGCTGGAAACACCATATATTTT. Translated: CASSRGTGAGNTIYF.

The chain has TRBV6-4 and TRBJ2-2, with a tentative D call TRBD1 (6 bases). V lost 6 bases to trimming and J lost 3 bases, with 11 bases between them. This CDR3 has 14 amino acids. Germline loops: CDR1 MRHNA, CDR2 SNTAGT. CDR3 sequence (DNA): TGTGCCAGCAGCCAGGGGCCGGACACCGGGGAGCTGTTTTTT. Its protein product is CASSQGPDTGELFF.

The J gene is TRBJ1-2, the V gene TRBV28; D might be TRBD1 (5 bases). Trimming stripped 7 bases from V and 4 bases from J, with 16 bases between. The CDR3 contains 14 residues. Germline lookup yields CDR1 MDHEN and CDR2 SYDVKM. CDR3 bases: TGTGCCAGCATCAGTGGGTGGGGGGTCTATGGCTACACCTTC. Translation gives CASISGWGVYGYTF.